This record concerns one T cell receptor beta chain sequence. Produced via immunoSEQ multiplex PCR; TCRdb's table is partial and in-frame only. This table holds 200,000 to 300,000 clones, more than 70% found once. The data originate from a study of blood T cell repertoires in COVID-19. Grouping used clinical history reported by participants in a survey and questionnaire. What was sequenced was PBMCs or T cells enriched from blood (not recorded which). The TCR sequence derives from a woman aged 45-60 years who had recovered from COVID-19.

The CDR3 region is CSAGRREKLFF. The DNA for the CDR3 is TGCAGTGCTGGTCGTCGGGAAAAACTGTTTTTT. The chain recombines TRBV20-1 with TRBJ1-4; D uncertain. V was pared by 5 bases and J by 8 bases, with 9 bases between. From germline, CDR1 is DFQATT and CDR2 SNEGSKA (reference sequence). This CDR3 comprises 11 residues.